One and the same sample provided the 17 T cell receptor beta chains below, sequenced in a study of blood T cells in healthy people across ages. A sample-barcoded 5' primer and a J-beta primer mix were used in a second PCR of roughly 7 to 11 cycles. TCRdb re-derived calls from the 5' RACE reads in MiXCR, one entry per CDR3 protein. The sample records about 2 million distinct CDR3 sequences, around 48% being singletons. The sample taken for sequencing was blood. The receptors shown here come from a woman between 35 and 50 years old in good health.

The chain employs TRBV7-9 and TRBJ1-2; no clear D. CDR1 and CDR2 (germline): SEHNR, FQNEAQ (reference sequence). V lost 2 bases and J 4 bases, leaving 17 bases between the germline ends. The CDR3 loop spans 16 amino acids. The CDR3 loop reads CASSLSGGETSYGYTF. CDR3 sequence (DNA): TGTGCCAGCAGCTTAAGCGGAGGAGAGACTTCCTATGGCTACACCTTC.

This chain joins TRBV28 and TRBJ2-3; D not resolved. Germline CDR1 MDHEN, CDR2 SYDVKM. CDR3 length: 14 residues. V lost 3 bases, J lost 2 bases, and 9 bases lay in between. CDR3: CASSFYGPTDTQYF. The DNA of the CDR3 is TGTGCCAGCAGTTTTTACGGCCCCACAGATACGCAGTATTTT.

J is TRBJ2-5 and V is TRBV7-9, with TRBD2 matching 9 bases. The CDR3 is 16 amino acids. Germline CDR1 reads SEHNR; CDR2 reads FQNEAQ (reference sequence). Trimming took 1 base from V and 5 from J; bases not matched to a gene: 8. For the CDR3, the DNA is TGTGCCAGCAGCTTAGGGGCGGGGGGGCCATTGGAGACCCAGTACTTC. Its protein is CASSLGAGGPLETQYF.

The J gene is TRBJ2-7, the V gene TRBV7-2, with 8 bases matching TRBD1. V shed 5 bases, J shed 1 base, and the junction held 7 bases outside the gene matches. CDR1 and CDR2 (germline): SGHTA, FQGNSA. The CDR3 runs to 15 residues. The CDR3 loop reads CASSLLRQGSYEQYF. The CDR3 nucleotides read TGTGCCAGCAGCCTGCTTCGACAGGGGTCCTACGAGCAGTACTTC.

CDR3 protein: CASSYRDGFYGYTF. CDR3 in DNA: TGTGCCAGCAGCTATCGGGACGGATTCTATGGCTACACCTTC. The V gene is TRBV14, the J gene TRBJ1-2; TRBD1 is a possible D gene (5 bases). The germline gives CDR1 SGHDN, CDR2 FVKESK. The CDR3 consists of 14 residues. Trimming took off 5 bases at V and 4 bases at J, with 14 bases between the two ends.

This clonotype was picked up a small number of times. As DNA, the CDR3 is TGTGCCAGCAGCCCCCTCCTAGCTCAGCCCCAGCATTTT. Its translation: CASSPLLAQPQHF. The chain carries TRBV6-5 and TRBJ1-5; no definite D call. Germline V gene sequence: CDR1 MNHEY, CDR2 SVGAGI. V was trimmed by 6 bases and J by 6 bases, leaving 12 bases between them. The CDR3 is 13 residues long.

The chain has TRBV15 and TRBJ1-2; unclear D gene. Germline lookup yields CDR1 LNHNV and CDR2 YYDKDF (reference sequence). This CDR3 spans 17 amino acids. V gave up 3 bases and J gave up 1 base, with 18 bases separating them. The CDR3 loop reads CATSSWGSGPVNYGYTF. CDR3 DNA sequence: TGTGCCACCAGCAGCTGGGGATCGGGTCCCGTTAACTATGGCTACACCTTC.

There are a few counts of this clonotype. The chain recombines TRBV5-5 with TRBJ2-3; 13 nucleotides agree with TRBD2. CDR1 and CDR2 (germline): SGHKS, YYEKEE (reference sequence). The CDR3 has 19 residues. The V gene end was trimmed by 3 bases and the J gene end by 2 bases; junction bases not matched to a gene: 12. The CDR3 protein is CASSSGIGLAGVNTDTQYF. In nucleotides, the CDR3 is TGTGCCAGCAGCTCCGGGATCGGACTAGCGGGGGTAAACACAGATACGCAGTATTTT. The variable domain in full, with the rest retrieved from reference TRBV5-5 and TRBJ2-3, is DAGVTQSPTHLIKTRGQQVTLRCSPISGHKSVSWYQQVLGQGPQFIFQYYEKEERGRGNFPDRFSARQFPNYSSELNVNALLLGDSALYLCASSSGIGLAGVNTDTQYFGPGTRLTVL.

This clonotype was found a few times. This sequence joins TRBV6-5 and TRBJ2-7, with a possible D match to TRBD2 (5 bases). This CDR3 contains 13 residues. V lost 6 bases, J lost 5 bases, and 14 bases lay in between. Germline V lookup: CDR1 MNHEY, CDR2 SVGAGI. CDR3 sequence reads: CASSPRGLNEQYF. The CDR3 nucleotides are TGTGCCAGCAGCCCCCGCGGACTCAACGAGCAGTACTTC.

The gene calls are TRBV4-2 and TRBJ2-5, with 8 positions matching TRBD2. CDR3 length: 16 amino acids. J lost 4 bases, V lost 0 bases, and 7 bases had no gene match. The germline CDR1 and CDR2 sequences are LGHNA and YNFKEQ. The DNA of the CDR3 is TGTGCCAGCAGCCAAGATCGGAGCGGGGGTTCAGAGACCCAGTACTTC. Amino acid sequence: CASSQDRSGGSETQYF.

The rearrangement uses TRBV6-5 and TRBJ2-6; maybe TRBD1 (5 bases). The CDR3 length is 15 residues. Germline V gene sequence: CDR1 MNHEY, CDR2 SVGAGI. Trimming pared 5 bases from V and 2 bases from J, leaving 10 bases between. CDR3 bases: TGTGCCAGCAGTATGACAGAAGCTGGGGCCAACGTCCTGACTTTC. Its protein product is CASSMTEAGANVLTF.

The chain uses TRBV20-1 and TRBJ2-5; D might be TRBD2 (6 bases). V was shortened by 6 bases and J by 1 base, with 15 bases between the two germline ends. Germline CDR1 is DFQATT and CDR2 is SNEGSKA (reference sequence). The CDR3 is made up of 14 amino acids. The CDR3 bases are TGCAGTGCACAAACTAGCTTGGGCCAAGAGACCCAGTACTTC. Translating gives CSAQTSLGQETQYF.

The chain has TRBV7-2 and TRBJ2-5, with D unclear. The assigned J gene may be wrong: the sequence end matches TRBJ2-7 better. The CDR3 has 16 amino acids. CDR1 is SGHTA, CDR2 FQGNSA, per germline. Here the CDR3 DNA reads TGTGCCAGCAGCTTTCCCCCCGAACTTTATCCCTACGAGCAGTACTTC. Translated, it gives CASSFPPELYPYEQYF.

This clonotype was seen a few times. V and J are TRBV7-3 and TRBJ2-2; 13 nucleotides agree with TRBD2. This CDR3 comprises 18 residues. From germline, CDR1 is SGHTA and CDR2 FQGTGA. After removal of 7 bases from V and 5 bases from J, the junction contained 13 bases not matched to a gene. CDR3 loop: CASTVARTSGGRTGELFF. Here the CDR3 DNA reads TGTGCCAGCACCGTTGCCAGGACTAGCGGGGGACGAACCGGGGAGCTGTTTTTT.

J is TRBJ2-5 and V is TRBV29-1; possibly TRBD1 for D (6 bases). Gene TRBJ2-7 matches the end of the DNA better, so the J call may be wrong. Per the germline V gene, CDR1 is SQVTM and CDR2 is ANQGSEA. The CDR3 runs to 12 residues. The CDR3 loop is CSVWEGGYEQYF. DNA for the CDR3: TGCAGCGTTTGGGAAGGGGGCTACGAGCAGTACTTC.

With respect to this clonotype: Given a much more abundant clone one base away, this may be a read error. The V gene is TRBV7-9, the J gene TRBJ1-6; D possibly corresponds to TRBD1 (6 bases). Per the germline V gene, CDR1 is SEHNR and CDR2 is FQNEAQ (reference sequence). Trimming took off 7 bases at V and 8 bases at J, with 21 bases between the two ends. The CDR3 length is 16 residues. The CDR3 nucleotides are TGTGCCAGCATCCATTACCCGGCAGGGGCCCATTCACCCCTCCACTTT. It codes for CASIHYPAGAHSPLHF.

The V gene is TRBV4-3, the J gene TRBJ2-7; D unresolved. V was trimmed by 0 bases and J by 3 bases, leaving 6 bases between them. The length of the CDR3 is 13 residues. The V gene's germline CDR1 is LGHNA and CDR2 YSLEER. The DNA of the CDR3 is TGCGCCAGCAGCCAAGACTTCGGCTACGAGCAGTACTTC. Translated: CASSQDFGYEQYF.